This T cell receptor (beta chain) was sequenced in a study of blood T cell repertoires in COVID-19. On the study more broadly: Researchers got acute and convalescent COVID-19 samples from the United States, Italy and Spain. T cells, B-cell-depleted T cells, or PBMCs supplied cDNA or gDNA.

This clone has only one observation. The germline gives CDR1 SGHRS, CDR2 YFSETQ. The CDR3 is 16 residues long. Trimming left V 1 base short and J 6 bases short, with 18 bases between. The authors' processing: Estimation of nucleated cell counts was performed using reference gene primer amplification. Data came from immunoSEQ multiplex PCR; TCRdb stores just in-frame clones and leaves some out. D and trimming were read from the DNA, whereas the V and J calls and clone size are those reported in that table. The data hold around 230,000 clones, with roughly four fifths observed a single time. The source of this sequence is a woman of 80 years or more with acute or convalescent COVID-19. The chain is built from TRBV5-1 and TRBJ2-3, with D perhaps matching TRBD2 (6 bases). The sample taken for sequencing was peripheral blood. The CDR3 sequence is CASSLSGGKVGDTQYF. Here the CDR3 DNA reads TGCGCCAGCAGCTTGTCCGGGGGAAAAGTTGGTGATACGCAGTATTTT.